Listed here are 29 T cell receptor beta chains from one sample, sequenced in a study of CD8+ T cells in alopecia areata (dated by TCRdb to about 2018). Libraries came from the immunoSEQ multiplex PCR assay. RNA was extracted from all samples and reverse transcribed into cDNA, which served as template for TCR sequencing. TCRdb limited this immuneACCESS table to in-frame rearrangements with V and J called. A share of clones is missing; checked studies link under half to unresolved V genes, and the rest is unexplained. This sample lists fewer than 250,000 clones; 50% to 60% were detected once. The top ten hold just over 0.45% of the sample. The sample's time point label, in plain terms: baseline before oral tofacitinib. The specimen was CD4+ T cells sorted from blood, collected at week 0. The receptors were sampled from a human donor with alopecia areata.

Points on this clone: The identical CDR3 is also encoded by other nucleotide sequences in the sample. The chain couples TRBV30 to TRBJ1-2; D remains unclear. The germline gives CDR1 GTSNPN, CDR2 SVGIG (reference sequence). Trimming took off 0 bases at V and 0 bases at J, with 5 bases between the two ends. The CDR3 spans 13 residues. CDR3 sequence: CAWSVTTNYGYTF. The CDR3 DNA reads TGTGCCTGGAGTGTAACCACTAACTATGGCTACACCTTC.

The J gene is TRBJ2-7, the V gene TRBV7-2, with 9 bases identical to TRBD1. Trimming cost V 5 bases and J 4 bases; bases outside gene matches: 3. The germline V gene has CDR1 SGHTA and CDR2 FQGNSA. The CDR3 totals 13 residues. The CDR3 loop reads CASSGQGRYEQYF. The DNA for the CDR3 is TGTGCCAGCAGCGGACAGGGGAGGTACGAGCAGTACTTC.

The chain recombines TRBV4-1 with TRBJ1-1; 8 positions agree with TRBD1. The CDR3 is made up of 16 amino acids. V trimming: 0 bases; J trimming: 1 base; junction bases outside the gene matches: 4. The germline CDR1 and CDR2 sequences are MGHRA and YSYEKL. CDR3 coding DNA: TGCGCCAGCAGCCAAGACCACGGGACAGGGAACACTGAAGCTTTCTTT. Translating it yields CASSQDHGTGNTEAFF.

This chain joins TRBV29-1 and TRBJ2-5; D may be TRBD1 (6 bases). The J call is in doubt because the DNA end fits TRBJ2-7 better. The CDR3 is made up of 12 amino acids. The germline CDR1 and CDR2 sequences are SQVTM and ANQGSEA. The CDR3 DNA is TGCAGCGTTAAGGACAGCACCTACGAGCAGTACTTC. Translation: CSVKDSTYEQYF.

This clone was seen only a few times. The chain joins TRBV30 to TRBJ1-1; no reliable D call. Germline V gene sequence: CDR1 GTSNPN, CDR2 SVGIG (reference sequence). The CDR3 totals 13 residues. The germline V and J ends were trimmed by 0 bases and 3 bases, with 8 bases remaining between them. The DNA for the CDR3 is TGTGCCTGGAGTGTTTCCAGAGACACTGAAGCTTTCTTT. As protein: CAWSVSRDTEAFF.

The chain recombines TRBV5-1 with TRBJ2-7; no clear D gene. Germline V gene lookup returns CDR1 SGHRS and CDR2 YFSETQ. This CDR3 is built from 13 residues. V dropped 4 bases and J dropped 5 bases, with 13 bases sitting between them. This chain's CDR3 is CASSLLPGNEQYF. The CDR3 DNA reads TGCGCCAGCAGCCTCCTCCCAGGAAACGAGCAGTACTTC. Using reference TRBV5-1 and TRBJ2-7 for the parts outside the CDR3, the full variable domain is KAGVTQTPRYLIKTRGQQVTLSCSPISGHRSVSWYQQTPGQGLQFLFEYFSETQRNKGNFPGRFSGRQFSNSRSEMNVSTLELGDSALYLCASSLLPGNEQYFGPGTRLTVT.

The chain employs TRBV7-9 and TRBJ2-1, with 7 bases fitting TRBD1. The CDR3 loop spans 15 amino acids. From germline, CDR1 is SEHNR and CDR2 FQNEAQ (reference sequence). J gave up 6 bases and V 1 base, and 6 bases lay outside the gene matches. The CDR3 DNA reads TGTGCCAGCAGCTTAGGTGACAGGGCACTCAATGAGCAGTTCTTC. Protein sequence: CASSLGDRALNEQFF.

This clone was seen a few times. CDR3 nucleotides: TGTGCCAGCAGCTCCTTTGGTGGGGCATTGAGCACTGAAGCTTTCTTT. It yields the protein CASSSFGGALSTEAFF. This chain connects TRBV27 to TRBJ1-1, with a possible D match to TRBD1 (5 bases). CDR1 and CDR2 (germline): MNHEY, SMNVEV (reference sequence). This CDR3 spans 16 amino acids. V was cut by 6 bases and J by 4 bases, with 21 bases left in between.

This chain joins TRBV5-4 and TRBJ2-1; TRBD2 agrees at 10 bases. There are 15 residues in the CDR3. V lost 3 bases to trimming and J lost 6 bases; unmatched junction nucleotides: 6. Germline V gene data show CDR1 as SGHNT and CDR2 as YYREEE (reference sequence). The CDR3, as DNA: TGTGCCAGCAGCTCTCCAGCGGGGGGGCCCAATGAGCAGTTCTTC. As protein: CASSSPAGGPNEQFF.

Only a few counts were recorded for this clone. V usage is TRBV7-9 and J usage is TRBJ2-5; D remains unclear. The CDR3 covers 14 residues. The germline CDR1 and CDR2 sequences are SEHNR and FQNEAQ (reference sequence). Deletions cut 8 bases from V and 4 bases from J, with 17 bases between. This CDR3 is CASVPVGIGETQYF. The CDR3 DNA reads as TGTGCCAGCGTCCCGGTGGGGATCGGAGAGACCCAGTACTTC.

The rearrangement joins TRBV2 to TRBJ2-2; the D is unclear. Per germline, CDR1 SNHLY and CDR2 FYNNEI. CDR3 length: 13 amino acids. Trimming removed 4 bases from V and 7 bases from J, with 10 bases in between. The CDR3 reads CASSVTQVGELFF. For the CDR3, the DNA is TGTGCCAGCAGTGTTACGCAGGTCGGGGAGCTGTTTTTT.

J is TRBJ1-4 and V is TRBV7-9; TRBD1 might be the D (5 bases). Germline CDR1 and CDR2: SEHNR and FQNEAQ (reference sequence). Trimming took 0 bases from V and 8 from J, leaving 10 bases between them. The CDR3 totals 14 residues. The CDR3 loop is CASSLAQGGEKLFF. The CDR3 nucleotides read TGTGCCAGCAGCTTAGCCCAGGGTGGGGAAAAACTGTTTTTT.

This chain joins TRBV7-9 and TRBJ2-1, with D unresolved. V was shortened by 0 bases and J by 6 bases, with 12 bases between the two germline ends. Germline V gene data show CDR1 as SEHNR and CDR2 as FQNEAQ (reference sequence). The CDR3 totals 15 residues. CDR3 nucleotide sequence: TGTGCCAGCAGCTTAGCGCCAACTCCAGCCAATGAGCAGTTCTTC. This translates into CASSLAPTPANEQFF.

The V and J genes are TRBV6-5 and TRBJ2-1; D may correspond to TRBD1 or TRBD2 (6 bases each). V shed 0 bases and J shed 12 bases, with 18 bases lying between them. Per the germline V gene, CDR1 is MNHEY and CDR2 is SVGAGI. The length of the CDR3 is 15 residues. CDR3 bases: TGTGCCAGCAGTTACTCACGGGCAGGGGAGGTCAGGCAGTTCTTC. Its translation: CASSYSRAGEVRQFF.

The V and J genes are TRBV2 and TRBJ2-5, with TRBD1 matching over 8 bases. Trimming took 6 bases from V and 5 from J; bases not matched to a gene: 11. Germline V gene data show CDR1 as SNHLY and CDR2 as FYNNEI. The CDR3 is 15 amino acids. The CDR3 loop reads CASRRAVRGRETQYF. CDR3 nucleotides: TGTGCCAGCAGGAGGGCAGTCAGGGGGCGTGAGACCCAGTACTTC.

The chain couples TRBV5-1 to TRBJ2-7, with no clear D. The CDR3 length is 14 residues. Germline values: CDR1 SGHRS, CDR2 YFSETQ. V dropped 0 bases and J dropped 2 bases, with 9 bases sitting between them. CDR3 loop: CASSLAGGPYEQYF. CDR3 bases: TGCGCCAGCAGCTTGGCTGGCGGACCCTACGAGCAGTACTTC.

A remark on this clone: The sample has other DNA sequences that encode this CDR3 too. The chain is built from TRBV30 and TRBJ2-5; a weak D match, TRBD2 (6 bases). The germline V and J ends were trimmed by 0 bases and 4 bases, with 12 bases remaining between them. This CDR3 comprises 14 residues. CDR1 is GTSNPN, CDR2 SVGIG, per germline (reference sequence). For the CDR3, the DNA is TGTGCCTGGAGTGTACTCGGGGGAGGAGAGACCCAGTACTTC. It yields the protein CAWSVLGGGETQYF.

This chain uses TRBV4-2 with TRBJ2-3; D is perhaps TRBD2 (6 bases). The germline V gene encodes CDR1 LGHNA and CDR2 YNFKEQ. The CDR3 runs to 16 residues. The V gene lost 1 base and the J gene lost 2 bases, with 13 bases spanning the gap. The DNA for the CDR3 is TGTGCCAGCAGCCAAGTTCCGGGGACTCCCACAGATACGCAGTATTTT. Its protein is CASSQVPGTPTDTQYF.

This rearrangement joins TRBV29-1 to TRBJ2-1, with 10 bases fitting TRBD1. Germline CDR1 reads SQVTM; CDR2 reads ANQGSEA. The length of the CDR3 is 14 residues. With V trimmed by 7 bases and J by 7 bases, 10 bases remained unmatched. The CDR3 DNA reads TGCAGCGCTCGACCGGGACAGGGGCTGAATGAGCAGTTCTTC. Amino acid sequence: CSARPGQGLNEQFF.

V gene TRBV30 combines with J gene TRBJ1-2; perhaps TRBD1 as D (5 bases). The CDR3 is 12 amino acids. The V and J ends lost 1 base and 4 bases respectively, with 7 bases between them. The germline CDR1 and CDR2 sequences are GTSNPN and SVGIG (reference sequence). CDR3 region: CAWSATGYGYTF. The CDR3 region has the DNA TGTGCCTGGAGTGCAACAGGCTATGGCTACACCTTC. Drawing the rest from reference TRBV30 and TRBJ1-2, the complete variable domain is SQTIHQWPATLVQPVGSPLSLECTVEGTSNPNLYWYRQAAGRGLQLLFYSVGIGQISSEVPQNLSASRPQDRQFILSSKKLLLSDSGFYLCAWSATGYGYTFGSGTRLTVV.

The chain's CDR3 is CASRRTVLAKNIQYF. Written as DNA, the CDR3 is TGTGCCAGCAGGCGGACAGTGCTAGCCAAAAACATTCAGTACTTC. V is TRBV2 and J is TRBJ2-4, with a possible D match to TRBD1 (6 bases). V lost 6 bases and J 0 bases, leaving 12 bases between the germline ends. The CDR3 runs 15 residues. The V gene's germline CDR1 is SNHLY and CDR2 FYNNEI.

This clone showed up just a few times. This rearrangement joins TRBV29-1 to TRBJ1-2, with 7 nucleotides matching TRBD1. This CDR3 region has 15 residues. Germline V gene data show CDR1 as SQVTM and CDR2 as ANQGSEA. V was pared by 8 bases and J by 2 bases, with 14 bases of the junction left unmatched. CDR3 bases: TGCAGCTCGAAATCCAGGGACAGCAACAACTATGGCTACACCTTC. Its protein is CSSKSRDSNNYGYTF.

The chain combines TRBV7-2 with TRBJ2-2; TRBD2 might be the D (6 bases). The CDR3 runs to 13 residues. Germline assignment: CDR1 SGHTA and CDR2 FQGNSA. V was clipped by 2 bases and J by 11 bases, with 12 bases between them. Here the CDR3 reads CASSLWAGRELFF. Here the CDR3 DNA reads TGTGCCAGCAGCTTATGGGCGGGACGAGAGCTGTTTTTT.

This clone was counted between two and nine times. V and J are TRBV7-3 and TRBJ2-1; 8 bases align to TRBD1. The CDR3 loop spans 16 amino acids. The ends lost 5 bases at V and 3 bases at J; junction bases unmatched: 9. Germline assignment: CDR1 SGHTA and CDR2 FQGTGA. The CDR3 loop is CASSLDGTGHYNEQFF. In nucleotides, the CDR3 is TGTGCCAGCAGCCTAGACGGGACAGGCCACTACAATGAGCAGTTCTTC.

This chain links TRBV9 with TRBJ2-3, with D maybe TRBD1 (6 bases). Trimming took 2 bases from V and 1 from J, leaving 14 bases between them. The CDR3 consists of 16 residues. Per germline, CDR1 SGDLS and CDR2 YYNGEE. The CDR3 DNA reads as TGTGCCAGCAGCGTTGTCCAGGGGTGGGGCACAGATACGCAGTATTTT. Its protein is CASSVVQGWGTDTQYF.

This rearrangement joins TRBV6-5 to TRBJ1-2, with TRBD1 matching 9 bases. V lost 4 bases and J lost 1; bases outside the gene matches: 1. Looked up from germline, CDR1 is MNHEY and CDR2 is SVGAGI. This CDR3 region has 14 residues. This chain's CDR3 is CASSWTGDNYGYTF. The CDR3 DNA is TGTGCCAGCAGTTGGACAGGGGATAACTATGGCTACACCTTC.

The genes are TRBV5-4 and TRBJ1-2; 12 bases are shared with TRBD1. The CDR3 consists of 16 residues. The germline V gene encodes CDR1 SGHNT and CDR2 YYREEE (reference sequence). V dropped 5 bases and J dropped 4; count of bases not matched to a gene: 9. CDR3 DNA: TGTGCCAGCAGGCCGACCCGGGACAGGGGGCCCTATGGCTACACCTTC. Protein sequence: CASRPTRDRGPYGYTF. Full variable domain (remainder filled in from reference TRBV5-4 and TRBJ1-2): ETGVTQSPTHLIKTRGQQVTLRCSSQSGHNTVSWYQQALGQGPQFIFQYYREEENGRGNFPPRFSGLQFPNYSSELNVNALELDDSALYLCASRPTRDRGPYGYTFGSGTRLTVV.

The chain couples TRBV29-1 to TRBJ2-7; TRBD1 aligns across 7 bases. Trimming at V came to 4 bases and at J to 4 bases, leaving 1 base not matched to a gene. CDR1 SQVTM and CDR2 ANQGSEA come from the germline V gene. CDR3 length: 11 residues. The CDR3 coding sequence is TGCAGCGTTGTACAGGGGTACGAGCAGTACTTC. The encoded protein is CSVVQGYEQYF.

Notes on this clone: The same CDR3 can be traced to other DNA sequences in this sample. The rearrangement links TRBV7-9 to TRBJ1-6; possibly TRBD1 for D (5 bases). This CDR3 is 13 amino acids long. CDR1 and CDR2 (germline): SEHNR, FQNEAQ (reference sequence). V lost 0 bases to trimming and J lost 10 bases, with 7 bases between them. CDR3 residues: CASSLAGGSPLHF. In DNA form, the CDR3 reads TGTGCCAGCAGCTTAGCCGGGGGATCACCCCTCCACTTT.